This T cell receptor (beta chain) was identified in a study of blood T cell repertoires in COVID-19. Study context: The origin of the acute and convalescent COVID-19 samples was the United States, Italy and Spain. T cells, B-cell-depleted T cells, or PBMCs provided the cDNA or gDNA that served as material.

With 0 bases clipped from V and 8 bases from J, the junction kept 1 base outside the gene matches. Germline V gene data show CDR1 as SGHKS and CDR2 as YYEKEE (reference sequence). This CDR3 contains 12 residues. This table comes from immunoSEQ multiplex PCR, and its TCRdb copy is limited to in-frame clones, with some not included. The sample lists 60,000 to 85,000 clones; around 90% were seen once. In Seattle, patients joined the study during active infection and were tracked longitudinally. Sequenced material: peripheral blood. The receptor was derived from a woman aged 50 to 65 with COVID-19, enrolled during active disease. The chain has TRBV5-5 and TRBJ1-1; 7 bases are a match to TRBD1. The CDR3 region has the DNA TGTGCCAGCAGCTTGGGGGGACAGGAAGCTTTCTTT. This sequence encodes CASSLGGQEAFF.